The rows below give T cell receptor beta chains drawn from one sample of a study of glioma-infiltrating T cells. TCRdb re-called the multiplex PCR reads with MiXCR, one entry per CDR3 protein. Of about 99,000 distinct CDR3 sequences detected, around 28% appear once; the ten largest clones hold approximately 46%. The material sequenced was glioma tissue, nonneoplastic brain tissue, or PBMCs (not recorded which). These receptors came from a human donor with low-grade glioma or glioblastoma, undergoing nonglioma brain surgery, or in good health (not recorded which). CDR3s include the opening cysteine and the closing phenylalanine or tryptophan. A D gene is named only where the DNA matches it firmly. For some rows the clone size is stated as once, few or many, or as a class when expanded; others skip it.

CDR3nt | CDR3aa | j_gene | v_gene | abundance | d_gene
TGTGCCAGCAGTCCCTCACCCAGAGAGACCCAGTACTTC | CASSPSPRETQYF | TRBJ2-5 | TRBV28 | many | .
TGTGCCAGCAGTGAAGTAGCGGGGGGGAGCTCCTACAATGAGCAGTTCTTC | CASSEVAGGSSYNEQFF | TRBJ2-1 | TRBV2 | many | TRBD2
TGTGCCAGCAGCCAAGAGCCCGGGGGGGCCTACAATGAGCAGTTCTTC | CASSQEPGGAYNEQFF | TRBJ2-1 | TRBV3-1 | few | TRBD2
TGTGCCAGCAGCTTAATTGGGGATTCACCCCTCCACTTT | CASSLIGDSPLHF | TRBJ1-6 | TRBV7-2 | few | .
TGTGCCAGCAGCCCCCGCGGGACAGGGATCACCGGGGAGCTGTTTTTT | CASSPRGTGITGELFF | TRBJ2-2 | TRBV6-2/TRBV6-3 | many | TRBD1
TGCAGTGCTGGGTATGGGACAGCTAACTATGGCTACACCTTC | CSAGYGTANYGYTF | TRBJ1-2 | TRBV20-1 | many | TRBD1
TGTGCCAGCACGCTAGAGGGGGTCGTGGGCACAGATACGCAGTGTTTT | CASTLEGVVGTDTQCF | TRBJ2-3 | TRBV12-3/TRBV12-4 | . | .
TGTGCCAGCGGATGGAAGACCCAGTACTTC | CASGWKTQYF | TRBJ2-5 | TRBV6-1 | many | .
TGTGCCAGCAGCCCTCCGAGCGGGGGTTTCCAAGAGACCCAGTACTTC | CASSPPSGGFQETQYF | TRBJ2-5 | TRBV12-3/TRBV12-4 | . | TRBD2
TGTGCCAGCAGTTCCACGGGGGCGCCGACAGATGAGCAGTTCTTC | CASSSTGAPTDEQFF | TRBJ2-1 | TRBV6-2/TRBV6-3 | once | .
TGTGCCAGCAGTTACTCGAATGCCCCTAGCACAGATACGCAGTATTTT | CASSYSNAPSTDTQYF | TRBJ2-3 | TRBV6-6 | many | .
TGTGCCAGTAGTACCTGGACAGGGGGAGGAGAGACCCAGTACTTC | CASSTWTGGGETQYF | TRBJ2-5 | TRBV19 | . | TRBD1
TGCGCCAGCAGTTTAGGGGCCAACACAGATACGCAGCATTTT | CASSLGANTDTQHF | TRBJ1-5 | TRBV28 | . | .
TGTGCCAGCAGCCAGACAGGGTTGCTCACAGATACGCAGTATTTT | CASSQTGLLTDTQYF | TRBJ2-3 | TRBV5-5 | . | TRBD1
TGTGCCAGCAGCTTAGGGGATCGGTACTCTGGAGACACCATATATTTT | CASSLGDRYSGDTIYF | TRBJ1-3 | TRBV7-9 | . | .
TGTGCCAGCAGCGCGGGACCTCAGCCCCAGCATTTT | CASSAGPQPQHF | TRBJ1-5 | TRBV7-9 | many | .
TGCAGCGTTGAAAGATTGGAGCAGGGGGGAGGCTACACCTTC | CSVERLEQGGGYTF | TRBJ1-2 | TRBV29-1 | . | TRBD1
TGTGCCACCAGTGATACACGGGACGCCACAGATACGCAGTATTTT | CATSDTRDATDTQYF | TRBJ2-3 | TRBV24-1 | many | .
TGCGCCAGCAGCTTGGCTGGACAGCCTGGAAACACCATATATTTT | CASSLAGQPGNTIYF | TRBJ1-3 | TRBV5-1 | . | .
TGTGCCAGCAGTGAGAGGGTAGCGGGGGGCACAGATACGCAGTATTTT | CASSERVAGGTDTQYF | TRBJ2-3 | TRBV2 | many | TRBD2
TGTGCCAGCCCTCGGGGGCCCGGGGAGCTGTTTTTT | CASPRGPGELFF | TRBJ2-2 | TRBV7-9 | . | .
TGTGCCAGCAGTGACGGGGCAACGAGCTCCTACGAGCAGTACTTC | CASSDGATSSYEQYF | TRBJ2-7 | TRBV6-6 | . | .
TGTGCCAGCAGCTTAGGGACGGGGCCACATGAGGGCCAGTACTTC | CASSLGTGPHEGQYF | TRBJ2-5 | TRBV11-3 | . | .
TGTGCCAGCAGCCCACAGGCCCGGGAAGGAGGCAATCAGCCCGAGCATTTT | CASSPQAREGGNQPEHF | TRBJ1-5 | TRBV7-2 | . | .
TGTGCCAGCAGCTGGTTACTGGAGAGCTTTAAACAAAGCACAGATACGCAGTATTTT | CASSWLLESFKQSTDTQYF | TRBJ2-3 | TRBV7-8 | many | .
TGTGCAACCAGCAGAGGGGTGAGCAATAAGCCCCAGCATTTT | CATSRGVSNKPQHF | TRBJ1-5 | TRBV15 | . | .
TGTGCCAGCAGCTTACCAGGGTACACTGAAGCTTTCTTT | CASSLPGYTEAFF | TRBJ1-1 | TRBV7-8 | many | .
TGTGCCAGCGGGGACACGAACACTGAAGCTTTCTTT | CASGDTNTEAFF | TRBJ1-1 | TRBV3-1 | many | .
TGTGCCAGCAGTAGTCAGGGTAGCGAGCAGTACTTC | CASSSQGSEQYF | TRBJ2-7 | TRBV27 | many | .
TGTGCCAGCAGTTTTTGGACAGGGCTTGGGCAAAAGACCCAGTACTTC | CASSFWTGLGQKTQYF | TRBJ2-5 | TRBV6-1 | many | TRBD1
TGTGCCAGCAGTGGGGGGAACCAAGAGACCAAGTACTTC | CASSGGNQETKYF | TRBJ2-1 | TRBV2 | . | .
TGTGCCAGTAGTATTAATCGGGCAGATACTGAAGCTTTCTTT | CASSINRADTEAFF | TRBJ1-1 | TRBV19 | few | .
TGTGCCACCAAGTTGCCGGGACTAGCCCCCGATACGCAGTATTTT | CATKLPGLAPDTQYF | TRBJ2-3 | TRBV24-1 | few | TRBD2
TGTGCCACCAGTGATTCGGCAAGGGGCGAGCAGTACTTC | CATSDSARGEQYF | TRBJ2-7 | TRBV24-1 | many | .
TGCAGTGCTAGTCTAACCGACCAATTGCCCCAGCATTTT | CSASLTDQLPQHF | TRBJ1-5 | TRBV20-1 | many | .
TGTGCCAGCTCTCCGGGGGATAATTCACCCCTCCACTTT | CASSPGDNSPLHF | TRBJ1-6 | TRBV18 | many | .
TGTGCCTGGATGGAGGACGGAGCTGAAGCTTTCTTT | CAWMEDGAEAFF | TRBJ1-1 | TRBV30 | few | .
TGTGCCAGCAGTTACCTCAATGAGCAGTTCTTC | CASSYLNEQFF | TRBJ2-1 | TRBV6-2/TRBV6-3 | many | .